This T cell receptor beta chain was observed in a study of Ad26.COV2.S vaccination and SARS-CoV-2 variants. Per germline, CDR1 SGHTA and CDR2 FQGNSA. V lost 4 bases to trimming and J lost 4 bases; unmatched junction nucleotides: 4. CDR3 size: 15 residues. In the case of this clone: No antigen is known for it.

Study outcomes and limitations: Relative to placebo recipients, vaccine recipients exhibited elevated spike-specific TCR breadth. Substantial response breadth was reportedly seen for spike-specific CD8+ and CD4+ T cells after vaccination. TCR breadth and depth analyses may have underestimated total T cell responses.

Treatment given: around 19 received Ad26.COV2.S at low or high dose, single or two shots; a few received placebo; per-sample allocation not given. The study sampled participants on day 63 after the first vaccine or placebo injection. An 18-55-year-old adult in Boston served as donor. The data were produced by immunoSEQ multiplex PCR, yet TCRdb's version contains in-frame clones alone and is incomplete. The data show roughly 350,000 clones, about 89% seen once. This clonotype was obtained from a person between 18 and 65 years old who received the Ad26.COV2.S COVID-19 vaccine or a placebo. The sequenced sample was peripheral blood, obtained in a trial of Ad26.COV2.S vaccine versus placebo. The J gene is TRBJ2-2, the V gene TRBV7-2, with TRBD1 identical over 9 bases. The CDR3 here is CASSSGTGITGELFF. The CDR3 region has the DNA TGTGCCAGCAGCTCCGGGACAGGGATCACCGGGGAGCTGTTTTTT.